This T cell receptor beta chain came from a study of OX40 agonist ivuxolimab in advanced cancers. The data were produced by immunoSEQ multiplex PCR, yet TCRdb's version contains in-frame clones alone and is incomplete. Among about 65,000 clones, around 86% were seen once, and the ten largest hold under 0.5%. Researchers took blood at baseline, on cycle 4 day 1, and on cycle 7 day 1. The CDR3 contains 18 residues. The germline CDR1 and CDR2 sequences are WSHSY and SAAADI. The ends lost 6 bases at V and 2 bases at J; junction bases unmatched: 15. The source is an adult with an advanced solid tumor such as melanoma, head and neck, liver or kidney cancer. The rearrangement links TRBV10-2 to TRBJ2-3; 9 bases line up with TRBD1. Here the sequenced sample was CD4+ or CD8+ T cells sorted from blood, taken in a trial of the OX40 agonist ivuxolimab. The CDR3 is CASRPGTGFLQNTDTQYF. The CDR3 bases are TGCGCCAGCAGACCCGGGACAGGGTTCTTACAGAACACAGATACGCAGTATTTT.